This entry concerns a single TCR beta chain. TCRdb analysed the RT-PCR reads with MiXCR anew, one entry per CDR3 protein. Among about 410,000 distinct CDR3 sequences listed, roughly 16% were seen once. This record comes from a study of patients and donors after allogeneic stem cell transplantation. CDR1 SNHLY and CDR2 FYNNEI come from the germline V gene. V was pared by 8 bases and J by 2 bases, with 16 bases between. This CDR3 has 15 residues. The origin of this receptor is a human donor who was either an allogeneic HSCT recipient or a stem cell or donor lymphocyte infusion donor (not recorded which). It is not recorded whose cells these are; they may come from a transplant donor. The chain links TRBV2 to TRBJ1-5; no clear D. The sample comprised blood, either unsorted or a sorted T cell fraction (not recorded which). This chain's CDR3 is CASRIGRLGNQPQHF. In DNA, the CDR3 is TGTGCCAGCCGGATAGGCCGGCTGGGCAATCAGCCCCAGCATTTT.